Listed below are T cell receptor beta chains from one sample, sequenced in a study of cytomegalovirus exposure and HLA in healthy donors. Repertoires were generated with immunoSEQ multiplex PCR, while TCRdb's copy carries only in-frame clones and drops some. There are about 200,000 clones in the sample; approximately 81% occur only once, and about 3% lies in the top ten. Input material: PBMCs. Receptors were obtained from a man aged 25 to 45 in good health and CMV-seronegative. CDR3s include the opening cysteine and the closing phenylalanine or tryptophan. Fields, in order: J gene, V gene, clone size, D gene, CDR3 DNA, CDR3 protein. The D gene is left open where the match is weak. A clone size is listed for some rows: how often the clone was seen (once, few, many), or a class if it is expanded.

TRBJ2-5	TRBV4-1	.	TRBD2	TGCGCCAGCAGCCAAGTAGGGGCGGGGGGGCCCCAAGAGACCCAGTACTTC	CASSQVGAGGPQETQYF
TRBJ2-5	TRBV11-2	.	TRBD2	TGTGCCAGCAGCTTCGGACTAGCGGGGGGGAAATACCAAGTGACCCAGTACTTC	CASSFGLAGGKYQVTQYF
TRBJ2-7	TRBV4-3	.	TRBD1	TGCGCCAGCAGCCAAGATTCAACAGGGGTGAGGTACGAGCAGTACTTC	CASSQDSTGVRYEQYF
TRBJ1-1	TRBV19	many	.	TGTGCCAGTAGTCCCAGGACGGGAGGGACTGAAGCTTTCTTT	CASSPRTGGTEAFF
TRBJ2-5	TRBV10-3	.	TRBD1	TGTGCCATCGGCGGGACAGGGCCCATCCAAGAGACCCAGTACTTC	CAIGGTGPIQETQYF
TRBJ2-7	TRBV5-1	.	TRBD1	TGCGCCAGCAGCTTAAGACAGGGGTGGTACGAGCAGTACTTC	CASSLRQGWYEQYF
TRBJ2-1	TRBV5-1	.	TRBD2	TGCGCCAGCCGGACCCGAGCCCCGGGGACTAGCGGTGTGAGATATCAAGATGGTGAGCAGTTCTTC	CASRTRAPGTSGVRYQDGEQFF
TRBJ1-2	TRBV5-1	.	TRBD1	TGCGCCAGCAGCCCGAACCCCTTGGACAGGTTTAACTATGGCTACACCTTC	CASSPNPLDRFNYGYTF
TRBJ2-7	TRBV7-9	.	.	TGTGCCAGCAGCTCCACCCAGGGGTCCTCCTACGAGCAGTACTTC	CASSSTQGSSYEQYF
TRBJ1-1	TRBV27	.	.	TGTGCCAGCAGTTTCCAGGGGTCTGGCACTGAAGCTTTCTTT	CASSFQGSGTEAFF
TRBJ2-1	TRBV7-3	.	.	TGTGCCAGCAGCTTAACGCAGGGAAACAATGAGCAGTTCTTC	CASSLTQGNNEQFF
TRBJ2-7	TRBV27	.	TRBD2	TGTGCCAGCAGTGCGCCGTCGGCGGGGGGAGGCTACGAGCAGTACTTC	CASSAPSAGGGYEQYF
TRBJ1-5	TRBV7-2	.	.	TGTGCCAGCACCTATCTTCTAGGGGATCAGCCCCAGCATTTT	CASTYLLGDQPQHF
TRBJ1-1	TRBV5-5	.	TRBD1	TGTGCCAGCAGCTCCGGGACAGGGATGTACACTGAAGCTTTCTTT	CASSSGTGMYTEAFF
TRBJ1-2	TRBV4-1	once	TRBD1	TGCGCCAGCAGTCGACAGGGGAACTATGGCTACACCTTC	CASSRQGNYGYTF
TRBJ2-7	TRBV7-9	.	TRBD2	TGTGCCAGCAGCCTTCCGGGGGGCTCCTACGAGCAGTACTTC	CASSLPGGSYEQYF
TRBJ1-3	TRBV4-2	.	TRBD1	TGTGCCAGCAGCCAGGAGAACAGGGGGCCTGGAAACACCATATATTTT	CASSQENRGPGNTIYF
TRBJ1-1	TRBV5-4	.	.	TGTGCCAGCAGCTTGGGGCACAGGTTGCAAGCAGCTTTCTTT	CASSLGHRLQAAFF